This T cell receptor beta chain is from a study of blood T cell repertoires in COVID-19. Study-level information: Samples representing acute and convalescent COVID-19 were sourced from the United States, Italy and Spain. From T cells, B-cell-depleted T cells, or PBMCs came the material, which was cDNA or gDNA.

This clone has a single count. The CDR3 has 12 residues. V shed 10 bases and J shed 3 bases, with 12 bases lying between them. Germline loops: CDR1 MDHEN, CDR2 SYDVKM. In the original analysis: The authors estimated nucleated cell counts from reference gene primer amplification. The repertoire was sequenced with immunoSEQ multiplex PCR; TCRdb's copy has only in-frame clones and lacks some. V and J calls and clone size are given by that table; D and trimming were obtained from the DNA. The sample records 120,000 or so clones, over 80% being singletons. The chain links TRBV28 to TRBJ1-2; D unresolved. The sequenced sample consisted of peripheral blood. The TCR sequence derives from a man aged 60-69 years with acute or convalescent COVID-19. The CDR3 sequence is CATLQRDYGYTF. As DNA, the CDR3 is TGTGCCACCCTCCAACGGGACTATGGCTACACCTTC.